The 13 T cell receptor beta chains listed next were all sequenced from one sample in a study of OX40 agonist ivuxolimab in advanced cancers. The table came from immunoSEQ multiplex PCR; TCRdb's copy has only in-frame clones and leaves some out. The repertoire holds fewer than 75,000 clones, roughly 85% seen once, with more than 0.5% in the top ten. Sequencing was performed on CD4+ or CD8+ T cells sorted from blood, taken in a trial of the OX40 agonist ivuxolimab. The origin of the receptors is an adult with an advanced solid tumor such as melanoma, head and neck, liver or kidney cancer.

The chain is built from TRBV4-2 and TRBJ2-3; 11 nucleotides match TRBD1. Germline loops: CDR1 LGHNA, CDR2 YNFKEQ. The CDR3 runs to 17 residues. J gave up 4 bases and V 0 bases, and 6 bases lay outside the gene matches. The CDR3 DNA follows: TGTGCCAGCAGCCAAGATCTTGGGACAGGGGGTCCAGATACGCAGTATTTT. This encodes CASSQDLGTGGPDTQYF.

In this sample, this clone turned up once. The J gene is TRBJ2-1, the V gene TRBV7-8; 13 positions match TRBD2. This CDR3 contains 17 residues. CDR1 is SGHVS, CDR2 FQNEAQ, per germline. V lost 5 bases and J lost 8; bases outside the gene matches: 12. The CDR3 reads CASSIRTSGRSGYEQFF. In DNA, the CDR3 is TGTGCCAGCAGCATTCGGACTAGCGGGAGATCCGGGTATGAGCAGTTCTTC.

This chain connects TRBV27 to TRBJ2-7; either TRBD1 or TRBD2 may supply D (6 bases each). This CDR3 is built from 15 residues. Trimming removed 5 bases from V and 0 bases from J, with 14 bases in between. Germline CDR1 is MNHEY and CDR2 is SMNVEV (reference sequence). CDR3: CASSGGIGGSYEQYF. The DNA for the CDR3 is TGTGCCAGCAGTGGAGGGATAGGGGGCTCCTACGAGCAGTACTTC.

J is TRBJ1-5 and V is TRBV6-1, with 10 nucleotides matching TRBD1. The germline V gene has CDR1 MNHNS and CDR2 SASEGT. This CDR3 spans 15 amino acids. With V trimmed by 5 bases and J by 2 bases, 3 bases remained unmatched. CDR3 protein: CASSLGTGGNQPQHF. The DNA of the CDR3 is TGTGCCAGCAGTCTAGGGACAGGGGGCAATCAGCCCCAGCATTTT.

V usage is TRBV28 and J usage is TRBJ2-2, with 11 bases identical to TRBD1. This CDR3 has 16 amino acids. CDR1 and CDR2 (germline): MDHEN, SYDVKM. The J segment lost 7 bases and the V segment lost 6 bases, leaving 10 bases of the junction unmatched. CDR3 bases: TGTGCCAGCAGCATAGGGACAGGGGGAATGAACGGGGAGCTGTTTTTT. It yields the protein CASSIGTGGMNGELFF.

The chain recombines TRBV5-4 with TRBJ2-1; TRBD2 aligns across 9 bases. Germline V gives CDR1 SGHNT, CDR2 YYREEE (reference sequence). The V and J ends lost 1 base and 3 bases, in that order; junction bases with no gene match: 2. CDR3 size: 15 residues. The CDR3 region is CASSLMREGYNEQFF. The CDR3 DNA reads TGTGCCAGCAGCTTGATGCGGGAGGGCTACAATGAGCAGTTCTTC.

This chain links TRBV11-2 with TRBJ2-3; D may correspond to TRBD1 or TRBD2 (5 bases each). V was clipped by 1 base and J by 6 bases, with 5 bases between them. Germline lookup yields CDR1 SGHAT and CDR2 FQNNGV. There are 12 residues in the CDR3. In nucleotides, the CDR3 is TGTGCCAGCAGCTTAGGGGGGGATACGCAGTATTTT. Translating gives CASSLGGDTQYF.

The chain is built from TRBV10-2 and TRBJ1-5; D ambiguous. The CDR3 sequence is 13 residues long. The germline gives CDR1 WSHSY, CDR2 SAAADI. Trimming cost V 4 bases and J 4 bases, with 8 bases left between them. The DNA of the CDR3 is TGCGCCAGCAGTGGACGGCAGAATCAGCCCCAGCATTTT. Translating it yields CASSGRQNQPQHF.

The chain carries TRBV18 and TRBJ2-6, with a weak D call TRBD1 (6 bases). V lost 1 base to trimming and J lost 4 bases, with 17 bases between them. In germline, CDR1 is KGHSH, CDR2 LQKENI. The CDR3 loop spans 18 amino acids. CDR3 in amino acids: CASSPRSQGSAGANVLTF. CDR3 sequence (DNA): TGTGCCAGCTCACCACGGTCCCAGGGGTCGGCAGGGGCCAACGTCCTGACTTTC.

V gene TRBV10-3 combines with J gene TRBJ2-1; D is possibly TRBD2 (5 bases). Trimming cost V 4 bases and J 9 bases, with 13 bases left between them. There are 13 residues in the CDR3. The germline gives CDR1 ENHRY, CDR2 SYGVKD. As DNA, the CDR3 is TGTGCCATCAGTGCCTGGCTAGCCGGTGAGCAGTTCTTC. The encoded protein is CAISAWLAGEQFF.

The chain links TRBV4-2 to TRBJ1-3; D is undetermined. This CDR3 spans 16 amino acids. The ends were cut back, 4 bases at V and 0 bases at J, with 13 bases in the middle. The germline gives CDR1 LGHNA, CDR2 YNFKEQ. The CDR3 DNA reads as TGTGCCAGCAGCCGGTCGGACGTGAGCTCTGGAAACACCATATATTTT. It specifies CASSRSDVSSGNTIYF.

On this clone itself: The junction does not match germline at one end; this may be a read error. The chain links TRBV7-7 to TRBJ2-5; 9 nucleotides match TRBD1. The CDR3 is made up of 13 amino acids. CDR1 is SSHAT and CDR2 is FNYEAQ in the germline V gene (reference sequence). For the CDR3, the DNA is TGTGCTAGCAGCCCGGGACAGGGCGGGACCCAGTACTTC. This translates into CASSPGQGGTQYF.

The V call is TRBV2, the J call TRBJ2-7, with TRBD1 matching over 7 bases. The J segment lost 3 bases and the V segment lost 8 bases, leaving 7 bases of the junction unmatched. CDR3 size: 13 residues. Per germline, CDR1 SNHLY and CDR2 FYNNEI. CDR3 region: CASARQGNYEQYF. CDR3 in DNA: TGTGCCAGCGCCCGACAGGGAAACTACGAGCAGTACTTC. Based on the CDR3 plus reference TRBV2 and TRBJ2-7, the full variable domain is EPEVTQTPSHQVTQMGQEVILRCVPISNHLYFYWYRQILGQKVEFLVSFYNNEISEKSEIFDDQFSVERPDGSNFTLKIRSTKLEDSAMYFCASARQGNYEQYFGPGTRLTVT.